This T cell receptor beta chain was captured by sequencing in a study of CD8+ T cells in alopecia areata. For the study at large: Tofacitinib was taken orally by treated patients, and the dose was 5 to 10 mg twice daily.

V lost 5 bases, J lost 0 bases, and 12 bases stayed unmatched. The germline V gene encodes CDR1 MGHRA and CDR2 YSYEKL. The CDR3 spans 19 residues. The treatment here: oral pan-JAK inhibitor, 5-10 mg twice daily. Sequencing templates came from extracted RNA that was reverse transcribed into cDNA. TCRdb keeps only in-frame clones here, not all; method: immunoSEQ multiplex PCR. The top ten hold approximately 3.4% of the sample, which has approximately 210,000 clones, approximately 56% seen once. The chain combines TRBV4-1 with TRBJ2-6, with TRBD1 matching over 8 bases. The TCR sequence derives from a human donor with alopecia areata. The input for sequencing was CD4+ T cells sorted from blood, taken at week 4, from a patient treated with tofacitinib. The CDR3 coding sequence is TGCGCCAGCAGCTCGAGGGCGGGACAGGCTCTCTCTGGGGCCAACGTCCTGACTTTC. This codes for CASSSRAGQALSGANVLTF.